This T cell receptor (beta chain) was identified in a study of beta chain features in type 1 diabetes. Study observations and caveats: Fewer junction insertions and more nucleotide deletions appeared in type 1 diabetes patients. It was possible that PCR favored shorter templates, equally so in patients and controls. Across patients, naive, central memory and Treg TCRB repertoires exhibited apparently greater similarity than was observed across healthy donors. cDNA sequencing could over-represent cells with high TCR expression.

cDNA synthesis used the whole RNA isolate, giving expressed TCRB sequences. Profiled with immunoSEQ multiplex PCR; TCRdb holds only in-frame clones, not every one. The top ten hold around 7% of the sample, which has roughly 300,000 clones, around 15% seen once. Details on this clone: Its antigen remains unknown.

The CDR3 is 15 amino acids. Germline CDR1 reads MNHNS; CDR2 reads SASEGT. The V end was cut by 6 bases, the J end by 4 bases, with 15 bases between. This TCR derives from a young man in good health. Sequencing input: central memory CD4+ T cells from blood. This chain joins TRBV6-1 and TRBJ2-2; D is unclear. The CDR3 DNA is TGTGCCAGCAGAAGGACGTCCCAGAGCACCGGGGAGCTGTTTTTT. Its protein product is CASRRTSQSTGELFF.